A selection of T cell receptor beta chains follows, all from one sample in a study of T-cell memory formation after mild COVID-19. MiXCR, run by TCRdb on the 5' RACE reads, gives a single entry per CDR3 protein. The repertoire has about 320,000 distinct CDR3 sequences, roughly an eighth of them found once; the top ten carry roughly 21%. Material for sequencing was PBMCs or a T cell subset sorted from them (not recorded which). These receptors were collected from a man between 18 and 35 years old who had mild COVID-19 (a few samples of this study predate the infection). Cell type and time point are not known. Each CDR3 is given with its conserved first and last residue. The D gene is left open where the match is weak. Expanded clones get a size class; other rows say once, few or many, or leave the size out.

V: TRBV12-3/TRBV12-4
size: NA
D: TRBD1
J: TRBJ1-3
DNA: TGTGCCAGCAGTTTGTCAGGGGGCCCTGGAAACACCATATATTTT
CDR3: CASSLSGGPGNTIYF

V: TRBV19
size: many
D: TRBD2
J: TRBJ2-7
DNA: TGCGCCAGCAGCGGGGGCTTCTACGAGCAGTACTTC
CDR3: CASSGGFYEQYF

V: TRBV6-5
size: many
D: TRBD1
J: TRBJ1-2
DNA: TGTGCCAGCAGTTCCAGGGGGTCTGACTATGGCTACACCTTC
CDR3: CASSSRGSDYGYTF

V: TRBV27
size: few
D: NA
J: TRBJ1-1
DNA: TGTGCCAGCAGTTCACCGGGACGGTCGATAGAAGCTTTCTTT
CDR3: CASSSPGRSIEAFF

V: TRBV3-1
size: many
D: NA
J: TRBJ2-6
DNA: TGTGCCAGCAGCCCCTCTGGGGCCAACGTCCTGACTTTC
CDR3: CASSPSGANVLTF

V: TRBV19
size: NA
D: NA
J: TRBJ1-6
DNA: TGTGCCAGTAGTGCCAGGGCGGTGCATTCACCCCTCCACTTT
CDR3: CASSARAVHSPLHF

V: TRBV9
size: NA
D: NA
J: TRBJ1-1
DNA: TGTGCCAGCAGCCACTCTGGGGGGAACACTGAAGCTTTCTTT
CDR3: CASSHSGGNTEAFF

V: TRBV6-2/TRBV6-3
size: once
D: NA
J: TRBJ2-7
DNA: TGTGCCAGCAGTTTCGAAGCGGAGTACGAGCAGTACTTC
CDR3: CASSFEAEYEQYF

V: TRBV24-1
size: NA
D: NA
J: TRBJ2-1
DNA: TGTGCCACCCTCTTTAGGGGCGATGAGCAGTTCTTC
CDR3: CATLFRGDEQFF

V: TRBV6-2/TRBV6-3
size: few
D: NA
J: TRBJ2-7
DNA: TGTGCCAGCAGCAAGGGTGTCTACGAGCAGTACTTC
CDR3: CASSKGVYEQYF

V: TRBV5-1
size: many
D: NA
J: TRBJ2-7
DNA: TGCGCCAGCAGCTTGGCGTCGAACGAGCAGTACTTC
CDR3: CASSLASNEQYF

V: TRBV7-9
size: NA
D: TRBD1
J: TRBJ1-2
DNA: TGTGCCAGCAGCTCCAGCGACAGGGTGAGAGGTGGCTACACCTTC
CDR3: CASSSSDRVRGGYTF

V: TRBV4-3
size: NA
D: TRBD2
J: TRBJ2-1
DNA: TGCGCCAGCAGCCAAGGTGGGACTAGAATCAACAATGAGCAGTTCTTC
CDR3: CASSQGGTRINNEQFF

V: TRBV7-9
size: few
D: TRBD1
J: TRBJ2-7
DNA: TGTGCCAGCAGCTCGGGGACAGTGAGCCCCTACGAGCAGTACTTC
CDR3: CASSSGTVSPYEQYF

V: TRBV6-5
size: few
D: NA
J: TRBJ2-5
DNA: TGTGCCAGCAGTAAGCAGGGAATACAAGAGACCCAGTACTTC
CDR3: CASSKQGIQETQYF

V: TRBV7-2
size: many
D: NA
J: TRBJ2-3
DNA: TGTGCCAGCGGCCAACAGATCCTTAGCACAGATACGCAGTATTTT
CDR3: CASGQQILSTDTQYF

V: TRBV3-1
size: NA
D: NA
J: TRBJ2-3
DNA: TGTGCCAGCAGCCAAGGAGCCTCCCCGGACACAGATACGCAGTATTTT
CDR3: CASSQGASPDTDTQYF

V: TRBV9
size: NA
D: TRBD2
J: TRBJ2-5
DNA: TGTGCCAGCAGCGACGGAGCGGGGTCGCAAGAGACCCAGTACTTC
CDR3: CASSDGAGSQETQYF

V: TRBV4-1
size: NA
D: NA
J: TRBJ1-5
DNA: TGCGCCAGCAGCCAGATCAGGGAGACAGGACAGCCCCAGCATTTT
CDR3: CASSQIRETGQPQHF

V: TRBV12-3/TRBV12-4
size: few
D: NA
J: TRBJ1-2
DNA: TGTGCCAGCAGTTCGGCCCCGGGAGGCACCTTCTTCTCCACCTTC
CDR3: CASSSAPGGTFFSTF

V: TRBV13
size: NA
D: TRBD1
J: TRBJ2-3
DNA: TGTGCCAGCAGCTCGGGACAGGGTGGAGATACGCAGTATTTT
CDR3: CASSSGQGGDTQYF

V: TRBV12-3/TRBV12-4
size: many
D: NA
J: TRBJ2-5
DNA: TGTGCCAGCAGTTTTGAAGAAGAGACCCAGTACTTC
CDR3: CASSFEEETQYF

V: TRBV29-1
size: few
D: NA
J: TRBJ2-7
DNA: TGCAGCGTTGTAGCGGACAAGGCCTCCGAGCAGTACTTC
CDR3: CSVVADKASEQYF

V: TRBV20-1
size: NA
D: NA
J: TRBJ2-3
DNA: TGCAGTGCTAGAGATCTTTCGGGGGCAGGTGATACGCAGTATTTT
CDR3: CSARDLSGAGDTQYF

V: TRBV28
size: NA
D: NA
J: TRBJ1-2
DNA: TGTGCCAGCAGTTCGGCGATTAACTATGGCTACACCTTC
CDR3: CASSSAINYGYTF

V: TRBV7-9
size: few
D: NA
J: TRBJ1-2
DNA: TGTGCCAGCAGCTTAGCGCGGCAGGGAGTGGGCTATGGCTACACCTTC
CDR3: CASSLARQGVGYGYTF

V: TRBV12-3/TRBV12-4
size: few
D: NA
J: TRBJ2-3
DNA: TGTGCCAGCAGTTTGTCTACGCAGTATTTT
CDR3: CASSLSTQYF

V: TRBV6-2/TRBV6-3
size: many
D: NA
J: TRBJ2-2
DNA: TGTGCCACCATCGCCCAGAACACCGGGGAGCTGTTTTTT
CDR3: CATIAQNTGELFF

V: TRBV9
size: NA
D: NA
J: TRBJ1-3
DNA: TGTGCCAGCAGCTCCGGCCAGAGGTCTGGAAACACCATATATTTT
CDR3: CASSSGQRSGNTIYF

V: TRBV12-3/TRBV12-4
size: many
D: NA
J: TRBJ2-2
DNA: TGTGCCAGCAGTTCATGGACGGCTAACACCGGGGAGCTGTTTTTT
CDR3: CASSSWTANTGELFF

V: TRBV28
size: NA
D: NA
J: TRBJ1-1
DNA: TGTGCCAGCAGTTTCATGCAGGGGATGGCCACTGAAGCTTTCTTT
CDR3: CASSFMQGMATEAFF

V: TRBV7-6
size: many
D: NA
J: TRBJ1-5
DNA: TGTGCCAGCAGCTTAGGGGGTAATAGCAATCAGCCCCAGCATTTT
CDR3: CASSLGGNSNQPQHF

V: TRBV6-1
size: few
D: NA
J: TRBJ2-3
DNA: TGTGCCAGCAGCGATAGGACGGATAGCACAGATACGCAGTATTTT
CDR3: CASSDRTDSTDTQYF

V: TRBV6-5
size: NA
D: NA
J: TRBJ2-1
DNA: TGTGCCAGCAGTCCTCGGCGGGGAGCCAATGAGCAGTTCTTC
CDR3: CASSPRRGANEQFF

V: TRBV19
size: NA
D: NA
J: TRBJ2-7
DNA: TGTGCCAGTAGTGCAGGCTTCGAGCAGTACTTC
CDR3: CASSAGFEQYF

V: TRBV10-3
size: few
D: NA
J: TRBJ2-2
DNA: TGTGCCATCAGTACTTACCCCGGGGAGCTGTTTTTT
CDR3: CAISTYPGELFF

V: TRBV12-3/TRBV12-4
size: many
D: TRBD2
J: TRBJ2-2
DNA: TGTGCCAGCAGTTTCTCCGGGACTAGTGGTGCCGGGGAGCTGTTTTTT
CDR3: CASSFSGTSGAGELFF

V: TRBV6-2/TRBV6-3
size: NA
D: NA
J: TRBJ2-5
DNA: TGTGCCACCGTTCGGGGGAGCCTCGGGGAGACCCAGTACTTC
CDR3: CATVRGSLGETQYF

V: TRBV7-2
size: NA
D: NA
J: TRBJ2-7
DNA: TGTGCCAGCAGCTTAGATGCGTCAAATCGGGAGCAGTACTTC
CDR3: CASSLDASNREQYF

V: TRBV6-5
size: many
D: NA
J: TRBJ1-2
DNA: TGTGCCAGCAGTAGTCAGGGTACGGGCAGCTATGGCTACACCTTC
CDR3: CASSSQGTGSYGYTF

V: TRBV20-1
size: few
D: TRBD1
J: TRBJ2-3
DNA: TGCAGTGCTCCCTCGAGACAGGGCTGGGGCACAGATACGCAGTATTTT
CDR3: CSAPSRQGWGTDTQYF

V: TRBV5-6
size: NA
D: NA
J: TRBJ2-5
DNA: TGTGCCAGCAGCTTGGTAGTCAGGGATGTTTGGGGATTACAAGAGACCCAGTACTTC
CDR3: CASSLVVRDVWGLQETQYF

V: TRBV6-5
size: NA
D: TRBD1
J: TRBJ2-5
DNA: TGTGCCAGCAGTTCCCGGGACAGCGGAGAGACCCAGTACTTC
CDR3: CASSSRDSGETQYF

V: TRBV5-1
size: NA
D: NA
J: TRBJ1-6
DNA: TGCGCCAGCAGCTTGGAAGGGCCCGTTAATTCACCCCTCCACTTT
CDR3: CASSLEGPVNSPLHF

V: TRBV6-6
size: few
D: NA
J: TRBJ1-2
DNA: TGTGCCAGCAAACCCACGGAGATCTATGGCTACACCTTC
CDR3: CASKPTEIYGYTF

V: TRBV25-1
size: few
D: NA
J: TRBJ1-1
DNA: TGTGCCAGCAGGGACAGAATGAACACTGAAGCTTTCTTT
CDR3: CASRDRMNTEAFF

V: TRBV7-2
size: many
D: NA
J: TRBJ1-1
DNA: TGTGCCAGCAGTTTTCAGGGCAAGGGGACTGAAGCTTTCTTT
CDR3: CASSFQGKGTEAFF

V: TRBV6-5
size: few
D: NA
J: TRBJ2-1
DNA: TGTGCCAGCAGTCGCATCCCTAGCGTCGGGGACAATGAGCAGTTCTTC
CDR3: CASSRIPSVGDNEQFF

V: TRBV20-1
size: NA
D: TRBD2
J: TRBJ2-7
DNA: TGCAGTGCTGGGACTAGCGGGAGTCGGTACGAGCAGTACTTC
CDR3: CSAGTSGSRYEQYF